A selection of T cell receptor beta chains follows, all from one sample in a study of T-cell reconstitution after alpha-beta-depleted transplantation in children. TCRdb ran MiXCR on the PCR reads and lists one entry per CDR3 protein. Of under 250,000 distinct CDR3 sequences in the sample, more than 20% are singletons; the top ten hold 4.5% to 5.5%. Material: PBMCs, mostly from graft donor cells, obtained 360 days after TCRalphabeta/CD19-depleted stem cell transplant. The receptor source for this set is a female patient aged 2-10 years who had a stem cell transplant for congenital amegakaryocytic thrombocytopenia, so the T cells may come from the graft donor. Both conserved end residues are part of each CDR3. Fields, in order: V gene, CDR3 length, clone size, CDR3 protein. Clone size is given for some rows only: seen once, a few or many times, or a class if the clone is expanded.

v_gene: TRBV10-3; len: 18; abundance: few; CDR3aa: CAISAGQETFHLSYEQYF
v_gene: TRBV27; len: 13; abundance: few; CDR3aa: CASSLPGGTEAFF
v_gene: TRBV20-1; len: 21; abundance: NA; CDR3aa: CSASPTLPWDRVGPGQREAFF
v_gene: TRBV12-3/TRBV12-4; len: 18; abundance: few; CDR3aa: CASSLRSGGVPSTDTQYF
v_gene: TRBV12-3/TRBV12-4; len: 16; abundance: NA; CDR3aa: CASSFVAGSATDTQYF
v_gene: TRBV3-1; len: 16; abundance: NA; CDR3aa: CASSQAFQRLNTEAFF
v_gene: TRBV7-6; len: 13; abundance: NA; CDR3aa: CASSVDTYWEQYF
v_gene: TRBV7-2; len: 15; abundance: few; CDR3aa: CASSLEGPAGNTIYF
v_gene: TRBV12-3/TRBV12-4; len: 15; abundance: many; CDR3aa: CAIQRLPLNTGELFF
v_gene: TRBV7-8; len: 14; abundance: NA; CDR3aa: CASSLNRVTYEQYF
v_gene: TRBV25-1; len: 13; abundance: few; CDR3aa: CASSLNWGETQYF
v_gene: TRBV14; len: 17; abundance: few; CDR3aa: CASSQDPGRGQVSEQFF
v_gene: TRBV18; len: 13; abundance: NA; CDR3aa: CASSPRETYEQYF
v_gene: TRBV28; len: 15; abundance: NA; CDR3aa: CASSFDAHLKRGYTF
v_gene: TRBV4-2; len: 18; abundance: NA; CDR3aa: CASSHDDRGPSPEFEQYF
v_gene: TRBV30; len: 14; abundance: few; CDR3aa: CAWSDGPGRYGYTF
v_gene: TRBV7-2; len: 15; abundance: many; CDR3aa: CASSLLQRMYNEQFF
v_gene: TRBV25-1; len: 13; abundance: NA; CDR3aa: CPSSDRSAGELFF
v_gene: TRBV18; len: 16; abundance: many; CDR3aa: CASSPGQALHRGEQFF
v_gene: TRBV15; len: 16; abundance: NA; CDR3aa: CATSPATSGKDNEQFF
v_gene: TRBV12-3/TRBV12-4; len: 18; abundance: NA; CDR3aa: CASSTPGKLSSGANVLTF
v_gene: TRBV4-1; len: 15; abundance: many; CDR3aa: CASSQTGERVYEQYF
v_gene: TRBV12-3/TRBV12-4; len: 14; abundance: NA; CDR3aa: CASSLASGSNEQFF
v_gene: TRBV6-5; len: 14; abundance: few; CDR3aa: CASSYEGGIAEAFF
v_gene: TRBV7-2; len: 14; abundance: NA; CDR3aa: CASSLEDRGYGYTF
v_gene: TRBV5-6; len: 15; abundance: few; CDR3aa: CASSKLRELNEKLFF
v_gene: TRBV25-1; len: 14; abundance: few; CDR3aa: CASKKTGVDTEAFF
v_gene: TRBV4-2; len: 17; abundance: few; CDR3aa: CASSQDRKAGVADTQYF
v_gene: TRBV29-1; len: 11; abundance: NA; CDR3aa: CSVGDHNEQFF
v_gene: TRBV29-1; len: 13; abundance: NA; CDR3aa: CSVESAGGYEQYF
v_gene: TRBV6-4; len: 22; abundance: few; CDR3aa: CASIDSGTSGRIILRLEDTQYF
v_gene: TRBV7-6; len: 14; abundance: NA; CDR3aa: CASSPRPGVEEQFF
v_gene: TRBV4-3; len: 15; abundance: NA; CDR3aa: CASSQDETSSYEQYF
v_gene: TRBV11-2; len: 15; abundance: few; CDR3aa: CASSLGAGGVETQYF
v_gene: TRBV28; len: 15; abundance: NA; CDR3aa: CASSSSAMYTGELFF
v_gene: TRBV12-3/TRBV12-4; len: 11; abundance: few; CDR3aa: CASSNRETQYF
v_gene: TRBV10-3; len: 14; abundance: few; CDR3aa: CAISDDGGTDTQYF
v_gene: TRBV25-1; len: 19; abundance: few; CDR3aa: CASSDVGQGSSGSYNEQFF
v_gene: TRBV20-1; len: 11; abundance: few; CDR3aa: CSASPHNEQFF
v_gene: TRBV29-1; len: 13; abundance: many; CDR3aa: CSSYDRGRGELFF
v_gene: TRBV10-3; len: 13; abundance: NA; CDR3aa: CAISDKPTGELFF
v_gene: TRBV5-1; len: 14; abundance: few; CDR3aa: CASSLTGTGNTIYF
v_gene: TRBV13; len: 14; abundance: few; CDR3aa: CASSWGGSYNEQFF
v_gene: TRBV12-3/TRBV12-4; len: 14; abundance: many; CDR3aa: CASSPTGSGNTIYF
v_gene: TRBV12-3/TRBV12-4; len: 16; abundance: few; CDR3aa: CASHLGDRGWGTEAFF
v_gene: TRBV2; len: 12; abundance: NA; CDR3aa: CASSEGVGTQYF
v_gene: TRBV7-9; len: 12; abundance: few; CDR3aa: CASSFTQNEAFF